Each of the 2 T cell receptor beta chains below was sequenced from the same sample in a study of blood T cell repertoires in COVID-19 (TCRdb year 2020). The library was made by the immunoSEQ multiplex PCR assay. TCRdb limited this immuneACCESS table to in-frame rearrangements with V and J called. A share of clones is missing; checked studies link under half to unresolved V genes, and the rest is unexplained. The sample table contains 250,000 to 300,000 clones; only one count was recorded for 70% to 90% of them. Clones ranked in the top ten supply 0.8% to 1% of the sample. The sequenced material came from PBMCs or T cells enriched from blood (not recorded which). These receptors were taken from a woman aged 30 to 39 who had recovered from COVID-19.

The chain carries TRBV5-4 and TRBJ1-1, with D unresolved. The germline V gene encodes CDR1 SGHNT and CDR2 YYREEE (reference sequence). This CDR3 contains 17 residues. V dropped 5 bases and J dropped 0 bases, with 20 bases sitting between them. The CDR3 sequence: CASRGRGSGFMNTEAFF. The DNA for the CDR3 is TGTGCCAGCAGAGGCCGGGGTTCAGGATTCATGAACACTGAAGCTTTCTTT. Full variable domain (rest looked up from reference TRBV5-4 and TRBJ1-1): ETGVTQSPTHLIKTRGQQVTLRCSSQSGHNTVSWYQQALGQGPQFIFQYYREEENGRGNFPPRFSGLQFPNYSSELNVNALELDDSALYLCASRGRGSGFMNTEAFFGQGTRLTVV.

The chain links TRBV14 to TRBJ1-3; 9 nucleotides agree with TRBD1. Germline lookup yields CDR1 SGHDN and CDR2 FVKESK. The length of the CDR3 is 15 residues. V lost 4 bases to trimming and J lost 3 bases; unmatched junction nucleotides: 4. The CDR3 coding sequence is TGTGCCAGCAGCCCCGGGACAGGGTTTGGAAACACCATATATTTT. Residues: CASSPGTGFGNTIYF. The complete variable domain, with remaining parts taken from reference TRBV14 and TRBJ1-3, reads EAGVTQFPSHSVIEKGQTVTLRCDPISGHDNLYWYRRVMGKEIKFLLHFVKESKQDESGMPNNRFLAERTGGTYSTLKVQPAELEDSGVYFCASSPGTGFGNTIYFGEGSWLTVV.